The rows below give T cell receptor beta chains drawn from one sample of a study of shared clonotypes between healthy human individuals. Using immunoSEQ multiplex PCR, the repertoire was profiled, and TCRdb retains in-frame clones only, with some absent. Of about 2.4 million clones listed, approximately 93% were seen once; the top ten hold approximately 0.36%. The sequenced material came from naive CD4+ T cells from PBMCs. The receptors were gathered from a man aged 18 to 30 in good health. Some clones in this sample may be carry-over from other donors' samples. CDR3s include the opening cysteine and the closing phenylalanine or tryptophan. The D gene is left open where the match is weak. A clone size is listed for some rows: how often the clone was seen (once, few, many), or a class if it is expanded.

V gene	D gene	J gene	clone size	CDR3 DNA	CDR3 protein
TRBV7-3	.	TRBJ2-1	.	TGTGCCAGCAGCTCCCGGCTAGCTCGTGAGCAGTTCTTC	CASSSRLAREQFF
TRBV5-1	.	TRBJ1-1	.	TGCGCCAGCAGCGTACCGCGCGGAATGAACACTGAAGCTTTCTTT	CASSVPRGMNTEAFF
TRBV9	TRBD1	TRBJ1-4	few	TGTGCCAGCAGCGTAGGGGGACAGGGTTCTCGGAATGAAAAACTGTTTTTT	CASSVGGQGSRNEKLFF
TRBV5-4	.	TRBJ2-3	.	TGTGCCAGCAGCCCAGAGACCACAGATACGCAGTATTTT	CASSPETTDTQYF
TRBV10-3	.	TRBJ1-4	.	TGTGCCAAACAGGTTCGGGGGGGTGAAAAACTGTTTTTT	CAKQVRGGEKLFF
TRBV4-3	.	TRBJ1-4	.	TGCGCCAGCAGCCGGGAGGGTCCATCTAATGAAAAACTGTTTTTT	CASSREGPSNEKLFF
TRBV7-3	TRBD2	TRBJ2-1	.	TGTGCCAGCAGCACCGGACTAGCGGGAGGCAGCGAGCAGTTCTTC	CASSTGLAGGSEQFF
TRBV5-4	.	TRBJ2-5	.	TGTGCCAGCAGCGGTTCACAAGAGACCCAGTACTTC	CASSGSQETQYF
TRBV5-1	.	TRBJ2-1	once	TGCGCCAGCAGCTTCGCAGGGCTATTGAGTTACAATGAGCAGTTCTTC	CASSFAGLLSYNEQFF
TRBV7-2	TRBD1	TRBJ1-3	.	TGTGCCAGCAGCTTAGGGCCACAGGGGGCTGGAAACACCATATATTTT	CASSLGPQGAGNTIYF
TRBV27	TRBD1	TRBJ2-7	.	TGTGCCAGCAGTTTAAACCCTCCCGGACAGGGAATCGCTCGCGAGCAGTACTTC	CASSLNPPGQGIAREQYF
TRBV5-1	.	TRBJ2-5	.	TGCGCCAGCAGCTTTCTCTCCGGGAGTTCGGGGGAGACCCAGTACTTC	CASSFLSGSSGETQYF
TRBV7-9	.	TRBJ1-1	.	TGTGCCAGCAGCTTTGATGAGAACACTGAAGCTTTCTTT	CASSFDENTEAFF
TRBV7-3	TRBD2	TRBJ2-1	.	TGTGCCAGCAGCTTAGGGGAGGGGCGGGCTTCTAATGAGCAGTTCTTC	CASSLGEGRASNEQFF
TRBV30	TRBD2	TRBJ2-7	.	TGTGCCTGGAGTGTCGGAGCGGGGTACGAGCAGTACTTC	CAWSVGAGYEQYF
TRBV28	TRBD1	TRBJ1-2	.	TGTGCCAGCAGTAGACAGGGTTTGGATGGCTACACCTTC	CASSRQGLDGYTF
TRBV11-2	.	TRBJ1-2	.	TGTGCCAGCAGCTTACAAGCAGTAGCTAACTATGGCTACACCTTC	CASSLQAVANYGYTF
TRBV15	TRBD1	TRBJ1-2	.	TGTGCCACCAGCAGGGGGACAGGCCTGGACTATGGCTACACCTTC	CATSRGTGLDYGYTF
TRBV13	.	TRBJ2-2	.	TGTGCCAGCAGCTTAGGCCTAGCAAGTCCTTTCGATAGCGGGGAGCTGTTTTTT	CASSLGLASPFDSGELFF
TRBV7-2	.	TRBJ2-3	few	TGTGCCAGCAGCCGGGACAGCACAGATACGCAGTATTTT	CASSRDSTDTQYF
TRBV28	.	TRBJ2-1	.	TGTGCCAGCAGTCAAGGGAGAAACAATGAGCAGTTCTTC	CASSQGRNNEQFF
TRBV7-9	.	TRBJ2-7	.	TGTGCCAGCAGCATTGTCGGGCAATCCTACGAGCAGTACTTC	CASSIVGQSYEQYF
TRBV11-2	.	TRBJ2-7	.	TGTGCCAGCAGTGTCGGACAGCACGAGCAGTACTTC	CASSVGQHEQYF
TRBV6-5	.	TRBJ2-7	.	TGTGCCAGCAGTTACATAAACAGGATTCCGTACGAGCAGTACTTC	CASSYINRIPYEQYF
TRBV28	.	TRBJ1-1	.	TGTGCCAGCAGTTTACTCCCCGACGGCAGCGAAGCTTTCTTT	CASSLLPDGSEAFF